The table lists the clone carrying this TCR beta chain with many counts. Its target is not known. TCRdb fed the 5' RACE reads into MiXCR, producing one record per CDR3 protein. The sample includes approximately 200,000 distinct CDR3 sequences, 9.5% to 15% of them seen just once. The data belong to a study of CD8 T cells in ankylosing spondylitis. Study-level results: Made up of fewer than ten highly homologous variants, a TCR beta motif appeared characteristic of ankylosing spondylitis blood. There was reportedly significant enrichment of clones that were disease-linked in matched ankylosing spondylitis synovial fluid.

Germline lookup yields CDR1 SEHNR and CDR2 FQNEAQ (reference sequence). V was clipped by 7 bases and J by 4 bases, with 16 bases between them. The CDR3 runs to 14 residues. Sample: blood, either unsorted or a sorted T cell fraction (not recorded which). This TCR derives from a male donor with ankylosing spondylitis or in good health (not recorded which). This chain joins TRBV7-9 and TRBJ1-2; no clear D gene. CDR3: CASIPPRTFYGYTF. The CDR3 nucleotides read TGTGCCAGCATCCCACCCAGGACTTTCTATGGCTACACCTTC.